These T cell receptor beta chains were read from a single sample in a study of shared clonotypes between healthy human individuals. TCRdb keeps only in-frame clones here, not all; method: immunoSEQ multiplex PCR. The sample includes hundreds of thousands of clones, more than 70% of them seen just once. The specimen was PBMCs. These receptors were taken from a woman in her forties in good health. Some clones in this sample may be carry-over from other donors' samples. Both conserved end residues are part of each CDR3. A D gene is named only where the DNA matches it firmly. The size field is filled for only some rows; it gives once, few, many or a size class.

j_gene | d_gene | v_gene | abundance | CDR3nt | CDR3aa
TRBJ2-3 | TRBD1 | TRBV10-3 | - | TGTGCCATCAGTGTTCCAGGGGGCCTCGGTGGGACAGATACGCAGTATTTT | CAISVPGGLGGTDTQYF
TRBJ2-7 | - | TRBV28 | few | TGTGCCAGCAGTTCGGACAGTTCCTACGAGCAGTACTTC | CASSSDSSYEQYF
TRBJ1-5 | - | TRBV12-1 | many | TGTGCCAGCAGCTTTGCCCCGGGAAAGTGCCGGAGACTTCAGCCCCAGCATTTT | CASSFAPGKCRRLQPQHF
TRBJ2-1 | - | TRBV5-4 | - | TGTGCCAGCAGCTTGGGAGGGTCCACTACCTACAATGAGCAGTTCTTC | CASSLGGSTTYNEQFF
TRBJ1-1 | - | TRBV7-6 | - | TGTGCCAGCAGCTCCACAGAGAACACTGAAGCTTTCTTT | CASSSTENTEAFF
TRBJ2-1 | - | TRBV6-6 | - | TGTGCCAGCAGTTACGCCCGACTATACAATGAGCAGTTCTTC | CASSYARLYNEQFF
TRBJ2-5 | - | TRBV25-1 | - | TGTGCCAGCAGTGACCCAGGGGAGACCCAGTACTTC | CASSDPGETQYF
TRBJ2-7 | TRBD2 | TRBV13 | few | TGTGCCAGCACCGCAACCGGGACTAGCGGCTCCTACGAGCAGTACTTC | CASTATGTSGSYEQYF
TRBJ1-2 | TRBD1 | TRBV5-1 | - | TGCGCCAGCAGCGCGGAGTCAGGGGGCCTTAACTATGGCTACACCTTC | CASSAESGGLNYGYTF
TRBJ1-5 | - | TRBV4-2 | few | TGTGCCAGCAGCCCGGGGGACGGGAGGAGAAGCAATCAGCCCCAGCATTTT | CASSPGDGRRSNQPQHF
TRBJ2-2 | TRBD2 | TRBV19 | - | TGTGCCAGTAGTGGGACTAGCGGCCCTTGGGGCGGGGAGCTGTTTTTT | CASSGTSGPWGGELFF
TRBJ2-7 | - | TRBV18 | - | TGTGCCAGCTCACCACGAGCGGGTGTCTCCTACGAGCAGTACTTC | CASSPRAGVSYEQYF
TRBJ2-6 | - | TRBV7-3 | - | TGTGCCAGCAGCTTAGGTGGGAGTGGACCTGGGGCCAACGTCCTGACTTTC | CASSLGGSGPGANVLTF
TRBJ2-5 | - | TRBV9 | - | TGTGCCAGCAGCCCCCGACCCCAAGAGACCCAGTACTTC | CASSPRPQETQYF
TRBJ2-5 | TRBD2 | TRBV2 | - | TGTGCCAGCAGTGTGACTAGCGGAGAGACCCAGTACTTC | CASSVTSGETQYF
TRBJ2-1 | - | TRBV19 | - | TGTGCCAGTAGTAGTCGCGGGACTTGGAATGAGCAGTTCTTC | CASSSRGTWNEQFF
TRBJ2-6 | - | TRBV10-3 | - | TGTGCCATCGGTGCTCGGGGGCCTGAGTCTGGGGCCAACGTCCTGACTTTC | CAIGARGPESGANVLTF
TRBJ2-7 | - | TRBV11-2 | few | TGTGCCAGCAGCTGGGGGACTGGCCCCACCTACGAGCAGTACTTC | CASSWGTGPTYEQYF
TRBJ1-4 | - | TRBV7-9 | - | TGTGCCAGCAGCCGCTCGGGAAGGGGGAATGAAAAACTGTTTTTT | CASSRSGRGNEKLFF
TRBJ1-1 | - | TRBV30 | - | TGTGCCTGGAGTCTGGGCACTGAAGCTTTCTTT | CAWSLGTEAFF
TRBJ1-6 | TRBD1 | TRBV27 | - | TGTGCCAGCAGTTCCCGGACAGGGATGGCACCCCTCCACTTT | CASSSRTGMAPLHF
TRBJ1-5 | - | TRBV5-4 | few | TGTGCCAGCAGCCGGGGCGGGCTTGGTCAGCCCCAGCATTTT | CASSRGGLGQPQHF
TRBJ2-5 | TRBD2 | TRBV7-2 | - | TGTGCCAGCAGCTTGTTTGCGGGAGTATTTCAAGAGACCCAGTACTTC | CASSLFAGVFQETQYF